This T cell receptor (beta chain) was profiled in a study of blood T cell repertoires in COVID-19. Study-wide context: From T cells, B-cell-depleted T cells, or PBMCs came the material, which was cDNA or gDNA.

Study processing details: By means of reference gene primer amplification, nucleated cell counts were estimated. Some clones are missing from TCRdb's copy, which holds only in-frame ones; the method was immunoSEQ multiplex PCR. V and J calls and clone size follow that table, whereas D and trimming were derived from the DNA. The table shows 200,000 to 250,000 clones, with roughly 80% occurring only once. The receptor's source is a woman aged 40 to 50 with active or convalescent COVID-19. The sequenced sample was peripheral blood.

This chain's CDR3 is CASSLYRDSYEQYF. The CDR3 DNA follows: TGTGCCAGCAGCCTTTACCGGGACAGCTACGAGCAGTACTTC. This sequence joins TRBV14 and TRBJ2-7, with 7 bases lining up with TRBD1. The V gene end was trimmed by 4 bases and the J gene end by 3 bases; junction bases not matched to a gene: 6. The germline V gene has CDR1 SGHDN and CDR2 FVKESK. The CDR3 has 14 residues. Full variable domain (outside the CDR3, taken from reference TRBV14 and TRBJ2-7): EAGVTQFPSHSVIEKGQTVTLRCDPISGHDNLYWYRRVMGKEIKFLLHFVKESKQDESGMPNNRFLAERTGGTYSTLKVQPAELEDSGVYFCASSLYRDSYEQYFGPGTRLTVT.